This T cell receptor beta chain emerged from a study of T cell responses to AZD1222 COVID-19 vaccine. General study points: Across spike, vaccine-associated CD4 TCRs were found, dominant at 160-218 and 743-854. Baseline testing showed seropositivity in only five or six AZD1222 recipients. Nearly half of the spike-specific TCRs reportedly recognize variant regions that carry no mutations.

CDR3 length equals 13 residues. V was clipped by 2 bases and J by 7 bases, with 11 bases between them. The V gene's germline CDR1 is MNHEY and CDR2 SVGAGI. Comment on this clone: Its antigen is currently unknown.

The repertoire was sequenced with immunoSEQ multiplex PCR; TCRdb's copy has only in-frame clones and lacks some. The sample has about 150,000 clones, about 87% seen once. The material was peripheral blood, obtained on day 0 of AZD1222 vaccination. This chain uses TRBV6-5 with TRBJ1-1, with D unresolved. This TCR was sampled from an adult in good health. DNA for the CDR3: TGTGCCAGCAGTTACAGGACCGGGCTTGAAGCTTTCTTT. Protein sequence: CASSYRTGLEAFF.